The entry below gives a single T cell receptor (beta chain) sequence along with its context. CDR1 and CDR2 (germline): SQVTM, ANQGSEA. V was shortened by 5 bases and J by 2 bases, with 13 bases between the two germline ends. The CDR3 spans 14 residues. Assay used: immunoSEQ multiplex PCR; TCRdb lists only in-frame clones, some missing. Of 440,000 or so clones in the sample, less than 95% were seen once. The sample belongs to a study of Ad26.COV2.S vaccination and SARS-CoV-2 variants. Across the whole study: The trial was COV1001 and the donor's arm was Ad26.COV2.S. Donor got 5x10^10 or 1x10^11 viral particles of Ad26.COV2.S.

The treatment is: 15 to 20 received Ad26.COV2.S at low or high dose, single or two shots; roughly five received placebo; per-sample allocation not given. Collection of the samples took place on day 63 after the first injection of vaccine or placebo. A Boston adult aged 18-55 years was the donor. Vaccine was an Ad26 vector expressing Wuhan-strain SARS-CoV-2 spike. This TCR came from a person aged 18-60 years who received the Ad26.COV2.S COVID-19 vaccine or a placebo. The sample consisted of peripheral blood, taken in a trial of Ad26.COV2.S vaccine versus placebo. The rearrangement uses TRBV29-1 and TRBJ1-5, with unresolved D. This CDR3 is CSVRVTGGNQPQHF. The CDR3 DNA reads TGCAGCGTTCGAGTAACTGGGGGCAATCAGCCCCAGCATTTT.